This TCR beta chain was recorded in a study of blood T cell repertoires in COVID-19. With V trimmed by 6 bases and J by 1 base, 7 bases remained unmatched. Germline CDR1 SGHKS, CDR2 YYEKEE (reference sequence). The CDR3 runs to 15 residues. Authors' analysis steps: Scientists estimated how many nucleated cells there were by amplifying reference gene primers. The repertoire was sequenced with immunoSEQ multiplex PCR; TCRdb's copy has only in-frame clones and lacks some. From that table come the V and J calls and clone size; the DNA was used to work out D and trimming. The sample lists about 170,000 clones, around nine tenths occurring once.

V gene TRBV5-5 combines with J gene TRBJ2-3; 8 bases match TRBD2. The receptor comes from a man in his forties or fifties who had recovered from COVID-19. The material sequenced was peripheral blood. Here the CDR3 reads CASTPTSGGTDTQYF. CDR3 DNA: TGTGCCAGCACGCCCACTAGCGGAGGCACAGATACGCAGTATTTT.